A single sample gave rise to the 22 T cell receptor beta chains below, sequenced in a study of shared clonotypes between healthy human individuals. Only CD45RO-negative cells positively selected for CCR7 counted as naive CD8 cells, so terminally differentiated effector memory CD45RA+ cells were excluded. The table came from immunoSEQ multiplex PCR; TCRdb's copy has only in-frame clones and leaves some out. The table includes over 2,000,000 clones, just under 95% detected once. The sequenced sample was naive CD8+ T cells from PBMCs. These receptors all stem from a man aged 18 to 30 in good health. Some clones in this sample may be carry-over from other donors' samples.

The chain recombines TRBV7-6 with TRBJ2-7; D tentatively fits TRBD1 or TRBD2 (6 bases each). The CDR3 has 13 amino acids. Germline CDR1 reads SGHVS; CDR2 reads FNYEAQ. The V end was cut by 6 bases, the J end by 7 bases, with 16 bases between. The CDR3 region is CASSPDRGREQYF. The CDR3 DNA reads TGTGCCAGCAGTCCCGACCGGGGGCGGGAGCAGTACTTC.

The V and J genes are TRBV25-1 and TRBJ2-7; 8 nucleotides align to TRBD2. Germline lookup yields CDR1 MGHDK and CDR2 SYGVNS. This CDR3 contains 12 residues. J was trimmed by 3 bases and V by 6 bases; bases with no gene match: 1. In DNA form, the CDR3 reads TGTGCCAGCAGCGGGAGGGTCTACGAGCAGTACTTC. Encoded protein: CASSGRVYEQYF.

The J gene is TRBJ2-7, the V gene TRBV7-9; the D gene could be TRBD1 or TRBD2 (5 bases each). CDR1 and CDR2 (germline): SEHNR, FQNEAQ (reference sequence). Trimming stripped 4 bases from V and 3 bases from J, with 22 bases between. CDR3 size: 17 residues. The CDR3 region has the DNA TGTGCCAGCAGCTCCTACGTAGGTGGGACGGTGAGCTACGAGCAGTACTTC. Translation: CASSSYVGGTVSYEQYF.

The chain is built from TRBV28 and TRBJ2-1; 7 nucleotides line up with TRBD2. The J segment lost 0 bases and the V segment lost 4 bases, leaving 9 bases of the junction unmatched. The CDR3 extends over 17 amino acids. Germline CDR1 and CDR2: MDHEN and SYDVKM. The CDR3 protein is CASSSPHGGSSYNEQFF. In nucleotides, the CDR3 is TGTGCCAGCAGTTCCCCCCACGGCGGGAGCTCCTACAATGAGCAGTTCTTC.

The chain recombines TRBV27 with TRBJ1-5; D ambiguous. CDR1 is MNHEY, CDR2 SMNVEV, per germline (reference sequence). The V gene lost 2 bases and the J gene lost 7 bases, with 21 bases spanning the gap. This CDR3 is built from 17 residues. The CDR3 loop is CASSLVSASPFGQPQHF. The CDR3 DNA sequence: TGTGCCAGCAGTTTAGTGTCGGCTAGCCCGTTCGGCCAGCCCCAGCATTTT.

This clone was observed once. CDR3 protein: CAWNPTGGASSGRTRTDTQYF. CDR3 coding DNA: TGTGCCTGGAACCCGACAGGGGGCGCTTCTAGCGGGAGGACCCGCACAGATACGCAGTATTTT. The chain recombines TRBV30 with TRBJ2-3; TRBD2 might be the D (11 bases). The CDR3 is made up of 21 amino acids. The germline gives CDR1 GTSNPN, CDR2 SVGIG (reference sequence). V was clipped by 4 bases and J by 1 base, with 33 bases between them.

The gene calls are TRBV14 and TRBJ1-2; D not certain. The germline gives CDR1 SGHDN, CDR2 FVKESK. This CDR3 has 12 amino acids. The ends were cut back, 8 bases at V and 7 bases at J, with 14 bases in the middle. The DNA for the CDR3 is TGTGCCAGCCGCGTCCCAGGAAGTGGCTACACCTTC. It translates to CASRVPGSGYTF.

The chain employs TRBV2 and TRBJ1-2; TRBD1 agrees at 7 bases. This CDR3 is 13 amino acids long. The trim removed 3 bases at V and 8 bases at J, leaving 6 bases unmatched. CDR1 and CDR2 from the germline V gene are SNHLY and FYNNEI. The CDR3 DNA is TGTGCCAGCAGTGACGACAGGGTAGGAGGCTACACCTTC. Amino acids: CASSDDRVGGYTF.

The chain recombines TRBV13 with TRBJ2-1; TRBD2 aligns across 12 bases. From germline, CDR1 is PRHDT and CDR2 FYEKMQ (reference sequence). With 5 bases clipped from V and 0 bases from J, the junction kept 2 bases outside the gene matches. The CDR3 runs to 16 residues. The CDR3 DNA follows: TGTGCCAGCAGCGAGGGACTAGCGGGCTCCTACAATGAGCAGTTCTTC. As protein: CASSEGLAGSYNEQFF.

V is TRBV7-3 and J is TRBJ2-5; TRBD1 matches at 9 bases. J was trimmed by 5 bases and V by 5 bases; bases with no gene match: 9. The CDR3 runs to 15 residues. Germline CDR1 is SGHTA and CDR2 is FQGTGA. CDR3 amino acids: CASSKGQGIRETQYF. CDR3 bases: TGTGCCAGCAGCAAAGGACAGGGGATCCGGGAGACCCAGTACTTC.

This chain links TRBV7-8 with TRBJ2-7; 9 bases align to TRBD2. Trimming took 0 bases from V and 2 from J; bases not matched to a gene: 8. This CDR3 contains 17 residues. The germline gives CDR1 SGHVS, CDR2 FQNEAQ. This CDR3 is CASSLAVPPSGTYEQYF. The CDR3, as DNA: TGTGCCAGCAGCTTAGCGGTGCCCCCTAGCGGGACCTACGAGCAGTACTTC.

A word on this clone: Within the sample, other DNA sequences also encode this same CDR3. This chain connects TRBV27 to TRBJ2-7, with a tentative D call TRBD2 (6 bases). The CDR3 has 13 residues. Germline CDR1 and CDR2: MNHEY and SMNVEV (reference sequence). Trimming took 3 bases from V and 4 from J, leaving 10 bases between them. The CDR3 sequence: CASSFGGTYEQYF. CDR3 in DNA: TGTGCCAGCAGTTTCGGAGGGACGTACGAGCAGTACTTC.

V and J are TRBV15 and TRBJ2-3; tentative D call: TRBD2 (5 bases). In germline, CDR1 is LNHNV, CDR2 YYDKDF (reference sequence). CDR3 length: 15 residues. The ends were cut back, 3 bases at V and 0 bases at J, with 10 bases in the middle. The CDR3 here is CATSSSGRSTDTQYF. Here the CDR3 DNA reads TGTGCCACCAGCAGCAGCGGAAGAAGCACAGATACGCAGTATTTT.

This chain connects TRBV7-9 to TRBJ1-2; possibly TRBD1 for D (5 bases). The germline CDR1 and CDR2 sequences are SEHNR and FQNEAQ (reference sequence). The length of the CDR3 is 17 residues. The V and J ends lost 5 bases and 4 bases respectively, with 23 bases between them. This chain's CDR3 is CASSISGTPNSSYGYTF. CDR3 nucleotides: TGTGCCAGCAGCATATCCGGGACGCCAAATTCCAGCTATGGCTACACCTTC.

The chain is built from TRBV29-1 and TRBJ2-7; 11 bases line up with TRBD2. The length of the CDR3 is 14 residues. The germline V gene has CDR1 SQVTM and CDR2 ANQGSEA. J was trimmed by 3 bases and V by 6 bases; bases with no gene match: 7. This chain's CDR3 is CSVEMTSGNYEQYF. DNA of the CDR3: TGCAGCGTAGAAATGACTAGCGGGAACTACGAGCAGTACTTC.

The CDR3 bases are TGTGCCAACCATTCTAGGGGGGGGAACACTGAAGCTTTCTTT. Its translation is CANHSRGGNTEAFF. The chain joins TRBV2 to TRBJ1-1, with a possible D match to TRBD1 (6 bases). Germline V gives CDR1 SNHLY, CDR2 FYNNEI. CDR3 size: 14 residues. With 10 bases removed from V and 1 base from J, the gap between germline ends came to 16 bases.

Regarding this clone: The same CDR3 is also encoded by other DNA sequences in this sample. The chain joins TRBV27 to TRBJ2-7; 13 nucleotides align to TRBD2. Germline-derived CDR1 and CDR2 are MNHEY and SMNVEV (reference sequence). V lost 6 bases and J lost 4; bases outside the gene matches: 3. The CDR3 is 14 residues long. The CDR3: CASSQLAGGYEQYF. The CDR3 coding sequence is TGTGCCAGCAGCCAACTAGCGGGAGGGTACGAGCAGTACTTC.

This chain links TRBV15 with TRBJ2-3; no clear D. Trimming left V 0 bases short and J 2 bases short, with 3 bases between. CDR1 is LNHNV and CDR2 is YYDKDF in the germline V gene (reference sequence). The CDR3 spans 13 residues. The chain's CDR3 is CATSRDLTDTQYF. In DNA form, the CDR3 reads TGTGCCACCAGCAGAGACCTCACAGATACGCAGTATTTT.

This clone has more than one count but fewer than ten. V usage is TRBV19 and J usage is TRBJ1-1; D is unclear. In germline, CDR1 is LNHDA, CDR2 SQIVND (reference sequence). The CDR3 has 13 residues. V lost 4 bases and J 1 base, leaving 7 bases between the germline ends. The CDR3 DNA is TGTGCCAGTAGTAATCGACAGAACACTGAAGCTTTCTTT. It translates to CASSNRQNTEAFF.

Only one count was recorded for this clone. The chain couples TRBV28 to TRBJ2-1, with TRBD2 identical over 8 bases. The CDR3 sequence is 17 residues long. The V and J ends lost 5 bases and 1 base, in that order; junction bases with no gene match: 10. Germline-derived CDR1 and CDR2 are MDHEN and SYDVKM. The CDR3 loop is CASSDSGTRVSYNEQFF. DNA of the CDR3: TGTGCCAGCAGTGATAGCGGGACCCGAGTATCCTACAATGAGCAGTTCTTC.

The chain couples TRBV5-1 to TRBJ2-1, with TRBD2 matching over 7 bases. Germline CDR1 SGHRS, CDR2 YFSETQ. The junction had 5 bases not matched to a gene; V was cut back by 3 bases and J by 2 bases. The CDR3 is made up of 15 amino acids. For the CDR3, the DNA is TGCGCCAGCAGCTCCCTTAGCGGGCCCTACAATGAGCAGTTCTTC. Its translation is CASSSLSGPYNEQFF.

The V gene is TRBV19, the J gene TRBJ2-1; no reliable D call. V was pared by 0 bases and J by 0 bases, with 6 bases between. CDR3 length equals 15 residues. Germline CDR1 is LNHDA and CDR2 is SQIVND (reference sequence). CDR3 sequence (DNA): TGTGCCAGTAGTATAGAGACTTTCTCCTACAATGAGCAGTTCTTC. This codes for CASSIETFSYNEQFF.